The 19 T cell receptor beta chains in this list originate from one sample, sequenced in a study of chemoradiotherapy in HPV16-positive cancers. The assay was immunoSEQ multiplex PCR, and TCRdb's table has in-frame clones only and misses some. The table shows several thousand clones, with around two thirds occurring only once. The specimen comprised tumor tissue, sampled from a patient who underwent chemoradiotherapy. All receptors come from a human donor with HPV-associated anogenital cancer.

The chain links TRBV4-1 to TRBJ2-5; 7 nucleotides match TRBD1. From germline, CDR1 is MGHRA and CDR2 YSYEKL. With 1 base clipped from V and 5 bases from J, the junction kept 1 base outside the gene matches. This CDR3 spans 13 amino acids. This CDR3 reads CASSQVRGETQYF. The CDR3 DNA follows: TGCGCCAGCAGCCAAGTCAGGGGGGAGACCCAGTACTTC.

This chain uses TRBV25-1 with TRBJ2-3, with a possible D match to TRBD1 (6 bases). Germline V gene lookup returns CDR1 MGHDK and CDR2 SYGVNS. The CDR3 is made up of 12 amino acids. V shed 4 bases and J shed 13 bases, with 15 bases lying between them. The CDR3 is CASSGRDTGEYF. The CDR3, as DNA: TGTGCCAGCAGTGGCCGGGACACCGGGGAGTATTTT.

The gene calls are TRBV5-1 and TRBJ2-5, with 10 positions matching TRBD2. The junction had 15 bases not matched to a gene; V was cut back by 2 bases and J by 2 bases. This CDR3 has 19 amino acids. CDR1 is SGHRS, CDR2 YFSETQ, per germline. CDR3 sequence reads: CASSFGRTWLAGDQETQYF. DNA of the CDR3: TGCGCCAGCAGCTTCGGCAGGACGTGGCTAGCGGGGGATCAAGAGACCCAGTACTTC.

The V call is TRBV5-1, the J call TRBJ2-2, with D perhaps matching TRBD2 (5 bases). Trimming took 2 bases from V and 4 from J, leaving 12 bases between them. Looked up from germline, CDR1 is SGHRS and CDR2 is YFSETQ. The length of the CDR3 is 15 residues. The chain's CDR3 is CASSFNGEGTGELFF. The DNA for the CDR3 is TGCGCCAGCAGCTTTAACGGGGAAGGCACCGGGGAGCTGTTTTTT.

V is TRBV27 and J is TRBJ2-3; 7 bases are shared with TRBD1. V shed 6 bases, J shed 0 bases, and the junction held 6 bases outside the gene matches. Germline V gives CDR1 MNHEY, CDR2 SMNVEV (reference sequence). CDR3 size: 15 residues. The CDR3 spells CASSQTGASTDTQYF. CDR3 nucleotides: TGTGCCAGCAGCCAAACAGGGGCTAGCACAGATACGCAGTATTTT.

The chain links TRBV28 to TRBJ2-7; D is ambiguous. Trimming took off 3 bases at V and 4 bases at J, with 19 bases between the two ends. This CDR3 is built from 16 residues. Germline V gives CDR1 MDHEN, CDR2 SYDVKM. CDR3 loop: CASSFGPKFSRYEQYF. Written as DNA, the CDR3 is TGTGCCAGCAGTTTCGGGCCGAAGTTCTCCCGATACGAGCAGTACTTC.

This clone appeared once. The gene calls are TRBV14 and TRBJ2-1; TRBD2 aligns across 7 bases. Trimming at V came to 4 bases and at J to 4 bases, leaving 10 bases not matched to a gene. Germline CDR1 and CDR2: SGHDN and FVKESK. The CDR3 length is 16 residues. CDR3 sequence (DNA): TGTGCCAGCAGCCCTGTCGGGAGGCGAAGGTACAATGAGCAGTTCTTC. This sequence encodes CASSPVGRRRYNEQFF.

The CDR3 is CASKGALNTEAFF. As DNA, the CDR3 is TGCGCCAGCAAGGGGGCCCTGAACACTGAAGCTTTCTTT. This chain uses TRBV5-1 with TRBJ1-1; 7 bases match TRBD1. CDR1 is SGHRS, CDR2 YFSETQ, per germline. V was clipped by 6 bases and J by 0 bases; unmatched bases: 2. CDR3 size: 13 residues.

CDR3 nucleotide sequence: TGTGCCAGCAGCCCGAGGGGGCCCGGGGAGCAGTACTTC. It is translated as CASSPRGPGEQYF. This rearrangement joins TRBV7-7 to TRBJ2-7; 7 bases match TRBD1. This CDR3 contains 13 residues. Germline trimming cut 5 bases from V and 7 bases from J; bases unmatched to any gene: 8. From germline, CDR1 is SSHAT and CDR2 FNYEAQ (reference sequence).

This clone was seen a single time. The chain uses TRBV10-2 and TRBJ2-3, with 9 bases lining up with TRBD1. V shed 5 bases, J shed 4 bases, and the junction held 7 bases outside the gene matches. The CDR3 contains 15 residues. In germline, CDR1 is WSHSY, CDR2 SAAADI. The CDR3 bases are TGCGCCAGCAGTCGACCGGGACAGGGCCCAGATACGCAGTATTTT. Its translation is CASSRPGQGPDTQYF.

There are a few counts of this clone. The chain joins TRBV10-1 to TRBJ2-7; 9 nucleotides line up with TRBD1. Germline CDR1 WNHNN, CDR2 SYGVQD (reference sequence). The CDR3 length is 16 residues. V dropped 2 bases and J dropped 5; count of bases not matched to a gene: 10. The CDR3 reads CASSEGVGTGYHEQYF. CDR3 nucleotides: TGCGCCAGCAGTGAGGGTGTTGGGACAGGGTACCACGAGCAGTACTTC.

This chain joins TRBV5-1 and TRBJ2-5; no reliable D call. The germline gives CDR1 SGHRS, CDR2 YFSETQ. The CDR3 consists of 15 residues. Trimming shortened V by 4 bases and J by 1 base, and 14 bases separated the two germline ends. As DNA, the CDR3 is TGCGCCAGCAGCCCAGAAGGACGAGTCCAAGAGACCCAGTACTTC. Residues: CASSPEGRVQETQYF.

The CDR3 DNA reads TGTGCCAGCAGCGCTATCGTAGAACCGGGACTAGCGTCCAATGAGCAGTTCTTC. This encodes CASSAIVEPGLASNEQFF. The chain links TRBV13 to TRBJ2-1; 10 bases align to TRBD2. The CDR3 runs 18 residues. The germline CDR1 and CDR2 sequences are PRHDT and FYEKMQ (reference sequence). The V segment lost 5 bases and the J segment 6 bases; nucleotides outside the gene matches: 16.

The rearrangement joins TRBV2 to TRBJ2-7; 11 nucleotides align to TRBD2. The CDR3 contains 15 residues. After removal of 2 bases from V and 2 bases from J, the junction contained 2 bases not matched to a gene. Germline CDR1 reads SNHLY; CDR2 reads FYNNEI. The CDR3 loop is CASSEMGLAAYEQYF. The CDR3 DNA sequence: TGTGCCAGCAGTGAAATGGGACTAGCGGCCTACGAGCAGTACTTC.

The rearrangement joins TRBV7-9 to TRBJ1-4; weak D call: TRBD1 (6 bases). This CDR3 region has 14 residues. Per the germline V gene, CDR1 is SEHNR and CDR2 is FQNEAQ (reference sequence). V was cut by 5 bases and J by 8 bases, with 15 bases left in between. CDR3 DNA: TGTGCCAGCAGCCCGGACAGAGTGAGGGAAAAACTGTTTTTT. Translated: CASSPDRVREKLFF.

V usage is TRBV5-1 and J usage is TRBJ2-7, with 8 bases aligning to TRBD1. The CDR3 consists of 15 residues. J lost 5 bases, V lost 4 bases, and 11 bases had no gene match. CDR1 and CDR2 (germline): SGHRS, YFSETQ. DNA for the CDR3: TGCGCCAGCAGCACCCAGGGGGCCAACTACGACGAGCAGTACTTC. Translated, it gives CASSTQGANYDEQYF.

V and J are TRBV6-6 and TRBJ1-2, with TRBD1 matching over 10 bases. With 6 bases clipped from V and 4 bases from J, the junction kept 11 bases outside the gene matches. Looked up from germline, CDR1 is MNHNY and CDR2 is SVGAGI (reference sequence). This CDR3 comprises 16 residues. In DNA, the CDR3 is TGTGCCAGCAGACCCCAACGACAGGGGGCTGCCTATGGCTACACCTTC. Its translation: CASRPQRQGAAYGYTF.

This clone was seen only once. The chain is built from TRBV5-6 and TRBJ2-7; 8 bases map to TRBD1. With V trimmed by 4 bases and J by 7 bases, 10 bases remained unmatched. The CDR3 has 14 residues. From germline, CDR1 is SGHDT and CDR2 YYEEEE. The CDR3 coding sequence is TGTGCCAGCAGCACTTTAGGACAGGGACGGGAGCAGTACTTC. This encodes CASSTLGQGREQYF.

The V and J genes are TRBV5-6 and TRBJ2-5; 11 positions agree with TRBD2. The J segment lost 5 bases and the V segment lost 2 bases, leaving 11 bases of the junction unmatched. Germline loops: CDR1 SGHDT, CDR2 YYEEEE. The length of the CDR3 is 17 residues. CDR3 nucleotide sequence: TGTGCCAGCAGCTTTGGGATTAGCGGGGGGGGCGTGGAGACCCAGTACTTC. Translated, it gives CASSFGISGGGVETQYF.